A single sample is the source of the 13 T cell receptor beta chains below, sequenced in a study of neurological immune-mediated disorders. Regarding time point: longitudinal time-point 2. TCRdb reanalysed the 5' RACE reads using MiXCR and keeps one entry per CDR3 protein. This table holds about 80,000 distinct CDR3 sequences, 5.8% found once. Sequencing input: PBMCs. These receptors were obtained from a woman aged 55-75 years with multiple sclerosis.

This clonotype showed up many times. The V call is TRBV28, the J call TRBJ1-4; D gene uncertain. The V end lost 2 bases, the J end lost 7 bases, and 11 bases lay between the germline ends. This CDR3 is 14 amino acids long. Germline V gives CDR1 MDHEN, CDR2 SYDVKM. The CDR3 DNA reads as TGTGCCAGCAGTTTAATAGCCGGCAGTGAAAAACTGTTTTTT. It encodes CASSLIAGSEKLFF.

This clonotype was detected many times. This chain uses TRBV20-1 with TRBJ2-1; 15 bases map to TRBD2. Germline lookup yields CDR1 DFQATT and CDR2 SNEGSKA (reference sequence). V lost 1 base, J lost 4 bases, and 5 bases stayed unmatched. This CDR3 region has 17 residues. The CDR3 spells CSARGGGLAGGYNEQFF. The CDR3 region has the DNA TGCAGTGCTAGAGGAGGCGGACTAGCGGGGGGGTACAATGAGCAGTTCTTC.

This clonotype was observed at least ten times. The chain employs TRBV5-1 and TRBJ1-1, with a possible D match to TRBD1 (6 bases). This CDR3 contains 15 residues. Between the trimmed V and J ends, which lost 1 base and 1 base, there was a span of 11 bases. Germline V gives CDR1 SGHRS, CDR2 YFSETQ. This chain's CDR3 is CASSLYRTANTEAFF. CDR3 DNA sequence: TGCGCCAGCAGCTTGTACCGGACAGCGAACACTGAAGCTTTCTTT.

For this clonotype: A much larger clone lies one base from this, so it may be a read error. The chain uses TRBV5-1 and TRBJ2-2; D is perhaps TRBD1 (6 bases). Trimming took 0 bases from V and 5 from J, leaving 8 bases between them. The CDR3 consists of 14 residues. The germline CDR1 and CDR2 sequences are SGHRS and YFSETQ. The DNA of the CDR3 is TGCGCCAGCAGCTTGGTGGGGGCGACCGGGGAGCTGTTTTTT. Its translation is CASSLVGATGELFF.

This clonotype occurred many times. The CDR3 protein is CASSFGQGADNEQFF. The CDR3, as DNA: TGTGCCAGCAGCTTCGGACAGGGGGCGGACAATGAGCAGTTCTTC. The chain employs TRBV7-2 and TRBJ2-1; 11 positions agree with TRBD1. The CDR3 length is 15 residues. Germline CDR1 SGHTA, CDR2 FQGNSA. Unmatched junction bases numbered 3, after V lost 3 bases and J lost 5 bases.

In this sample, this clonotype turned up many times. An end of the junction does not agree with germline; a read error may underlie this. The chain is built from TRBV5-1 and TRBJ2-5; D unresolved. The CDR3 runs to 11 residues. Germline CDR1 reads SGHRS; CDR2 reads YFSETQ. The CDR3 reads CASSLEETQYF. CDR3 coding DNA: TGTGCCAGCAGCTTAGAGGAGACCCAGTACTTC.

This clonotype appeared many times. The V gene is TRBV10-2, the J gene TRBJ1-2; D ambiguous. The V end lost 3 bases, the J end lost 9 bases, and 17 bases lay between the germline ends. CDR3 size: 14 residues. Per germline, CDR1 WSHSY and CDR2 SAAADI. The CDR3 DNA reads TGCGCCAGCAGTGATATTGGAGGCCGATCAAGCTACACCTTC. It is translated as CASSDIGGRSSYTF.

This clonotype has at least ten counts. The V and J genes are TRBV14 and TRBJ1-6, with a possible D match to TRBD1 (6 bases). Trimming took 0 bases from V and 10 from J, leaving 13 bases between them. This CDR3 comprises 15 residues. Germline-derived CDR1 and CDR2 are SGHDN and FVKESK. CDR3 amino acids: CASSQDRGSGSPLHF. In nucleotides, the CDR3 is TGTGCCAGCAGCCAAGACAGGGGATCGGGATCACCCCTCCACTTT.

This clonotype was detected many times. The chain carries TRBV15 and TRBJ2-7, with 12 positions matching TRBD2. CDR1 and CDR2 (germline): LNHNV, YYDKDF (reference sequence). Trimming took 0 bases from V and 0 from J; bases not matched to a gene: 12. This CDR3 contains 20 residues. Written as DNA, the CDR3 is TGTGCCACCAGCAGAGATATGCGACTAGCGGGGGCCCGATACTCCTACGAGCAGTACTTC. It translates to CATSRDMRLAGARYSYEQYF.

CDR3 sequence: CASSYGTSHSYNEQFF. The CDR3 region has the DNA TGCGCCAGCAGCTACGGGACTAGCCACTCCTACAATGAGCAGTTCTTC. This chain uses TRBV5-1 with TRBJ2-1; TRBD2 agrees at 9 bases. Trimming took 3 bases from V and 0 from J; bases not matched to a gene: 4. The germline CDR1 and CDR2 sequences are SGHRS and YFSETQ. This CDR3 region has 16 residues.

This sequence joins TRBV12-3 or TRBV12-4 and TRBJ1-1, with D tentatively TRBD1 (5 bases). CDR3 length equals 16 residues. The V gene lost 3 bases and the J gene lost 0 bases, with 14 bases spanning the gap. The CDR3 reads CASSFGAGVMNTEAFF. CDR3 bases: TGTGCCAGCAGTTTCGGGGCAGGCGTGATGAACACTGAAGCTTTCTTT.

This clonotype was observed many times. The chain employs TRBV5-1 and TRBJ2-1; TRBD2 agrees at 9 bases. This CDR3 has 16 residues. V shed 4 bases, J shed 0 bases, and the junction held 5 bases outside the gene matches. Germline V gene sequence: CDR1 SGHRS, CDR2 YFSETQ. In nucleotides, the CDR3 is TGCGCCAGCAGCAAAAGCGGGGGGTCCTCCTACAATGAGCAGTTCTTC. Its translation: CASSKSGGSSYNEQFF.

This clonotype was observed many times. The rearrangement joins TRBV3-1 to TRBJ1-2, with D unresolved. There are 18 residues in the CDR3. V lost 1 base and J lost 0, with 18 bases in between. Germline CDR1 and CDR2: LGHDT and YNNKEL (reference sequence). The CDR3 is CASSQASVTGPANYGYTF. The CDR3 DNA sequence: TGTGCCAGCAGCCAAGCCTCCGTGACGGGTCCCGCTAACTATGGCTACACCTTC. The entire variable domain, with the rest obtained from reference TRBV3-1 and TRBJ1-2, is as follows: DTAVSQTPKYLVTQMGNDKSIKCEQNLGHDTMYWYKQDSKKFLKIMFSYNNKELIINETVPNRFSPKSPDKAHLNLHINSLELGDSAVYFCASSQASVTGPANYGYTFGSGTRLTVV.